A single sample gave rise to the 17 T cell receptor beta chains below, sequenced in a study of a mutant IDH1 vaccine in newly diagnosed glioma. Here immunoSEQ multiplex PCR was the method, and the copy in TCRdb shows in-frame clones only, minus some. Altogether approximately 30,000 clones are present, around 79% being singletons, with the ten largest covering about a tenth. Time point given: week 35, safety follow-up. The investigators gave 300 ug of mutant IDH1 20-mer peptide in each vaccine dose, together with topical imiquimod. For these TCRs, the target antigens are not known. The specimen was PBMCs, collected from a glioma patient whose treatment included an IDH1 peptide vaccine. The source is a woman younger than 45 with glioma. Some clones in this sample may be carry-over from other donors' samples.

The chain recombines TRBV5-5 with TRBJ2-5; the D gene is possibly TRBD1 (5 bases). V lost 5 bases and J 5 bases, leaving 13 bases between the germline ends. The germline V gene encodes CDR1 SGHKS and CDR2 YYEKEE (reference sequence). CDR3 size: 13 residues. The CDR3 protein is CASRQDVGETQYF. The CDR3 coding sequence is TGTGCCAGCAGACAGGACGTAGGCGAGACCCAGTACTTC.

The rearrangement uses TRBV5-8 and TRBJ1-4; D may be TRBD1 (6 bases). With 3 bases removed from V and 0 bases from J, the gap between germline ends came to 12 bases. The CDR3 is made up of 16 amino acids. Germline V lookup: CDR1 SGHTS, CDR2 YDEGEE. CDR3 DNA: TGTGCCAGCAGCTACGGGGGCCGCCCAACTAATGAAAAACTGTTTTTT. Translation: CASSYGGRPTNEKLFF.

The CDR3 sequence: CASSYSIGGALFF. CDR3 DNA sequence: TGTGCCAGCAGTTACTCGATTGGGGGGGCGCTTTTCTTT. The chain has TRBV6-6 and TRBJ1-1, with D tentatively TRBD1 (6 bases). In germline, CDR1 is MNHNY, CDR2 SVGAGI (reference sequence). The V and J ends lost 0 bases and 13 bases respectively, with 15 bases between them. The CDR3 sequence is 13 residues long.

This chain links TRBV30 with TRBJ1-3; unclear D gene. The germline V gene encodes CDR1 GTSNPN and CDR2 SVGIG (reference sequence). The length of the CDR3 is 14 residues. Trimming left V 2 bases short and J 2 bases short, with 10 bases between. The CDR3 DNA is TGTGCCTGGAGTACAGACTTTACTGGAAACACCATATATTTT. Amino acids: CAWSTDFTGNTIYF.

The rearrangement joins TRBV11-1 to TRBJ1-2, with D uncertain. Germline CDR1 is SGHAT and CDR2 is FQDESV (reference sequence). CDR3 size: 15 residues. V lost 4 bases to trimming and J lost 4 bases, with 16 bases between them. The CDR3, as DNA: TGTGCCAGCAGCTGGAGCGGACGATCCCCCTATGGCTACACCTTC. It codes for CASSWSGRSPYGYTF.

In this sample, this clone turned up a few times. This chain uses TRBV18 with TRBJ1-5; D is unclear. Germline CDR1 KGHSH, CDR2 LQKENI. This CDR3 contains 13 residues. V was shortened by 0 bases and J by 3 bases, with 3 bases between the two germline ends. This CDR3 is CASSPPANQPQHF. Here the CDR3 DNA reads TGTGCCAGCTCACCACCTGCCAATCAGCCCCAGCATTTT. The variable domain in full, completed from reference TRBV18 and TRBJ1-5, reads NAGVMQNPRHLVRRRGQEARLRCSPMKGHSHVYWYRQLPEEGLKFMVYLQKENIIDESGMPKERFSAEFPKEGPSILRIQQVVRGDSAAYFCASSPPANQPQHFGDGTRLSIL.

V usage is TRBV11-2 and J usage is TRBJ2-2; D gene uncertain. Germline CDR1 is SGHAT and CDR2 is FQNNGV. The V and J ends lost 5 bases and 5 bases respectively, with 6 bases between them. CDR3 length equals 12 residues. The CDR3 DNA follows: TGTGCCAGCAGCGACTGGACCGGGGAGCTGTTTTTT. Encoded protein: CASSDWTGELFF.

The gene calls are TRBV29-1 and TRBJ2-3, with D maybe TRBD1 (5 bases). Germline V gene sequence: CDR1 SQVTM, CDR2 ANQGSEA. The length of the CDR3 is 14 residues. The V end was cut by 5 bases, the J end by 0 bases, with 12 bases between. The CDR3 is CSVPQAPSTDTQYF. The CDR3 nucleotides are TGCAGCGTTCCACAGGCCCCAAGCACAGATACGCAGTATTTT.

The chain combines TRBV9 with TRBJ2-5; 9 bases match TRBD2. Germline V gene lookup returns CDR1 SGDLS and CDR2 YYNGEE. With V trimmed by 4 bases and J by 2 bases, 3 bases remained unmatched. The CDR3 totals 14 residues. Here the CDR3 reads CASSLTSGQETQYF. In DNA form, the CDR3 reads TGTGCCAGCAGCCTGACTAGCGGACAAGAGACCCAGTACTTC.

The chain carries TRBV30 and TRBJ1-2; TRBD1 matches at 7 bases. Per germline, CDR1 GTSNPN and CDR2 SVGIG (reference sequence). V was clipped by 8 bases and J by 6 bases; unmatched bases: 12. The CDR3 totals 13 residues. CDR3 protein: CARQGGIGDGYTF. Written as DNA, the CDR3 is TGTGCCCGTCAGGGGGGGATAGGCGATGGCTACACCTTC.

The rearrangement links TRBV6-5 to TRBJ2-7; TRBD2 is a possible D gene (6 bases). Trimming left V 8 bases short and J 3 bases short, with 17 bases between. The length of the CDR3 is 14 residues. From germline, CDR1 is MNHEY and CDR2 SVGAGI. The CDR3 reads CASRTAGRIYEQYF. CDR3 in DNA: TGTGCCAGCCGCACGGCGGGGAGGATCTACGAGCAGTACTTC.

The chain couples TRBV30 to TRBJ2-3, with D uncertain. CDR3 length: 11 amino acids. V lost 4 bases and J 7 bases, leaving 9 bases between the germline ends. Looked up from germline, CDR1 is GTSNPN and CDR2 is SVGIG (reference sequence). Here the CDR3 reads CAWKATYTQYF. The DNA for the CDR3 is TGTGCCTGGAAGGCTACATATACGCAGTATTTT.

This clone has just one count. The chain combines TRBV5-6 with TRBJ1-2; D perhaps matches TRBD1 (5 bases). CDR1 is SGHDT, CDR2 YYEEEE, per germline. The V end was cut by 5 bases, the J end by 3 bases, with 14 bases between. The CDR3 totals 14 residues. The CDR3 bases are TGTGCCAGCAGGGGTTCGGGGGGGGACTATGGCTACACCTTC. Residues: CASRGSGGDYGYTF.

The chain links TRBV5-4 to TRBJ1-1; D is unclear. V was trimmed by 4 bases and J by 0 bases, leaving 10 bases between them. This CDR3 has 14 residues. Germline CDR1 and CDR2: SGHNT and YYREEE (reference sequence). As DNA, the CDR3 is TGTGCCAGCAGCGGCGGACCCATGAACACTGAAGCTTTCTTT. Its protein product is CASSGGPMNTEAFF.

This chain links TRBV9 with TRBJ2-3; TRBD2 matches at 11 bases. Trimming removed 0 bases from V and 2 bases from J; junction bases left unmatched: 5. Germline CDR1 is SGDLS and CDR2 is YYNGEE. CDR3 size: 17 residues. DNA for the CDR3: TGTGCCAGCAGCGTAGGGGGGACTAGCGGTCACACAGATACGCAGTATTTT. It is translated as CASSVGGTSGHTDTQYF.

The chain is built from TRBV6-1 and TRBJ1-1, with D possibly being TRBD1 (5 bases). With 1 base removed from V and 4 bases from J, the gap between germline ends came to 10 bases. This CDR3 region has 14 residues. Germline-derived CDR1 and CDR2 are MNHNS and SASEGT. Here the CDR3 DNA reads TGTGCCAGCAGTGAAGTACAGGTGGCCACTGAAGCTTTCTTT. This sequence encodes CASSEVQVATEAFF.

This CDR3 is CASSQEEVNEQFF. The CDR3 region has the DNA TGCGCCAGCAGCCAAGAGGAGGTGAATGAGCAGTTCTTC. The rearrangement uses TRBV4-1 and TRBJ2-1, with D possibly TRBD2 on 5 matching bases. Germline CDR1 is MGHRA and CDR2 is YSYEKL. The CDR3 consists of 13 residues. Trimming removed 0 bases from V and 7 bases from J, with 7 bases in between.